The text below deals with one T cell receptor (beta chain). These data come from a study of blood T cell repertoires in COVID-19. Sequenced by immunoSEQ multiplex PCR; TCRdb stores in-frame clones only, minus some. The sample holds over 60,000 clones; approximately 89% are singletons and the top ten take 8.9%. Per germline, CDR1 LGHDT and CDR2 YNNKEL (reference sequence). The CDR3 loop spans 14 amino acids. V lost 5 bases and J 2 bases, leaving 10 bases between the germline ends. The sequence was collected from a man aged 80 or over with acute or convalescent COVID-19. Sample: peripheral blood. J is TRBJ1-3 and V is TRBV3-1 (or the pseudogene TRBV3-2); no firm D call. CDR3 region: CASSDEITGNTIYF. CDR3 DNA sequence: TGTGCCAGCAGCGATGAGATTACTGGAAACACCATATATTTT.